This T cell receptor beta chain was obtained from a study of OX40 agonist ivuxolimab in advanced cancers. Turning to the study itself: With ivuxolimab, an agonistic anti-OX40 (CD134) antibody, patients were treated.

As regards this clone: Its antigen is not identified.

Study observations and caveats: There was clonal expansion of CD4+ and CD8+ blood T cells by week 6 at 0.1 to 3.0 mg/kg.

V was trimmed by 3 bases and J by 7 bases, leaving 15 bases between them. Germline V lookup: CDR1 MDHEN, CDR2 SYDVKM. The CDR3 contains 14 residues. Clones were sequenced by immunoSEQ multiplex PCR, and TCRdb holds only the in-frame ones, with some missing. Of tens of thousands of clones detected, more than 75% appear once; the ten largest clones hold less than 25%. The chain employs TRBV28 and TRBJ1-2, with TRBD1 as a possible D gene (6 bases). The TCR was taken from an adult with an advanced solid tumor such as melanoma, head and neck, liver or kidney cancer. The sequencing used CD4+ or CD8+ T cells sorted from blood, collected in a trial of the OX40 agonist ivuxolimab. CDR3 residues: CASSFVAGEVGYTF. The CDR3 DNA reads as TGTGCCAGCAGTTTTGTTGCAGGGGAGGTTGGCTACACCTTC.